Included here is one TCR beta chain sequence, with context. Its target is not known. The PCR ran on 60 Vbeta and 13 Jbeta primers. The data were produced by immunoSEQ multiplex PCR, yet TCRdb's version contains in-frame clones alone and is incomplete. This repertoire shows 180,000 or so clones, 75% to 85% found once; its top ten account for 5.5% to 7.5%. The germline V gene has CDR1 SNHLY and CDR2 FYNNEI. J lost 4 bases, V lost 4 bases, and 5 bases had no gene match. This CDR3 spans 15 amino acids. These data are taken from a study of cytomegalovirus exposure and HLA in healthy donors. Study summary: Early release data held about 85 million unique TCRs from HLA-typed donors. Study outcomes and limitations: The study labeled 170 or so TCR beta chains cytomegalovirus-associated. The likely explanation for a cluster of highly shared sequence variants was sequencing artifact. CMV serostatus was the only immune exposure information that was available.

The material sequenced was PBMCs. The chain is built from TRBV2 and TRBJ1-5; 9 bases are shared with TRBD1. This receptor was identified in a woman between 50 and 59 years old in good health and CMV-seropositive. DNA of the CDR3: TGTGCCAGCAGTGTTAGACAGGGGGGTAATCAGCCCCAGCATTTT. It specifies CASSVRQGGNQPQHF.